These T cell receptor beta chains were read from a single sample in a study of control samples from healthy donors and cancer patients. Sequencing used immunoSEQ multiplex PCR; TCRdb keeps in-frame clones, though not all of them. The sample has about 140,000 clones; about 91% are singletons. Sequenced input: blood. The source is a man younger than 40 in good health. CDR3s include the opening cysteine and the closing phenylalanine or tryptophan. D genes are given only for firm matches. A row's size may be missing; if present it is once, few, many or a size class.

V	D	size	J	DNA	CDR3
TRBV29-1	TRBD1	once	TRBJ1-2	TGCAGCGTGAACAGGGGGCAGGACTATGGCTACACCTTC	CSVNRGQDYGYTF
TRBV15	-	-	TRBJ1-4	TGTGCCACCAGCAGAGATCCGGGGGCAGAAAAACTGTTTTTT	CATSRDPGAEKLFF
TRBV9	TRBD2	-	TRBJ2-7	TGTGCCAGCAGCTCCGGGGGGGAGAGCTCCTACGAGCAGTACTTC	CASSSGGESSYEQYF
TRBV12-3/TRBV12-4	-	once	TRBJ1-3	TGTGCCAGCAGCTATGGGGTCGGAAACACCATATATTTT	CASSYGVGNTIYF
TRBV6-5	TRBD2	-	TRBJ2-3	TGTGCCACGAAGAGACTAGCGGGGGGGCCGAATACGCAGTATTTT	CATKRLAGGPNTQYF
TRBV7-9	-	-	TRBJ2-7	TGTGCCAGCAGCTTAGTAGGCAGCTCCTACGAGCAGTACTTC	CASSLVGSSYEQYF
TRBV2	-	-	TRBJ1-5	TGTGCCAGCAGTGAAGGGCCTGGCAGGCCAACTAGCAATCAGCCCCAGCATTTT	CASSEGPGRPTSNQPQHF
TRBV4-2	TRBD1	once	TRBJ1-3	TGTGCCAGCAGCCAAGACCCGGGACAGGGAAGGTCTGGAAACACCATATATTTT	CASSQDPGQGRSGNTIYF
TRBV21-1	-	-	TRBJ2-7	TGTGCCAGCAGCAACCCGGGACAGGGGGGATACGAGCAGTACTTC	CASSNPGQGGYEQYF
TRBV11-2	-	-	TRBJ1-5	TGTGCCAGCAGCTTCGGCAATCAGCCCCAGCATTTT	CASSFGNQPQHF
TRBV30	-	-	TRBJ1-2	TGTGCCTGGAGGGCGGACTATGGCTACACCTTC	CAWRADYGYTF
TRBV7-9	-	once	TRBJ2-7	TGTGCCAGCAGCTTAAGACTCCCCCACGAGCAGTACTTC	CASSLRLPHEQYF
TRBV29-1	TRBD1	-	TRBJ1-2	TGCAGCGTTTCGGGACAGGGGTATGGCTACACCTTC	CSVSGQGYGYTF
TRBV28	TRBD1	-	TRBJ1-1	TGTGCCAGCACCGTGGACAGGGACTTTGAAGCTTTCTTT	CASTVDRDFEAFF
TRBV19	TRBD1	-	TRBJ2-7	TGTGCCAGTAGTATAAGGGGGACAGGTAGCTCCTACGAGCAGTACTTC	CASSIRGTGSSYEQYF
TRBV19	TRBD1	-	TRBJ1-3	TGTGCCAGTAGTGCTGATCGGACAGGGGGAAACACCATATATTTT	CASSADRTGGNTIYF
TRBV5-1	-	-	TRBJ1-2	TGCGCCAGCAGCTTGGAAATATGGGGAGCCTATGGCTACACCTTC	CASSLEIWGAYGYTF
TRBV5-1	-	-	TRBJ1-5	TGCGCCAGCAGCTTCGGGGGTAGTCAGCCCCAGCATTTT	CASSFGGSQPQHF
TRBV4-1	-	many	TRBJ2-3	TGCGCCAGCAGCCAATACCTAGCTAACACAGATACGCAGTATTTT	CASSQYLANTDTQYF
TRBV7-3	-	-	TRBJ1-4	TGTGCCAGCAGCGCCGGGGGAGGAGCTAATGAAAAACTGTTTTTT	CASSAGGGANEKLFF
TRBV6-5	-	-	TRBJ1-1	TGTGCCAGCAGTTCCGCCAGGGGTTATAACACTGAAGCTTTCTTT	CASSSARGYNTEAFF
TRBV5-5	-	-	TRBJ1-5	TGTGCCAGCAGCTTGTCCTCTTATCAGCCCCAGCATTTT	CASSLSSYQPQHF
TRBV3-1/TRBV3-2	-	-	TRBJ2-7	TGTGCCAGCAGCCAAGGCGGGGCAATTGTCTCCGGAGTGTACTTC	CASSQGGAIVSGVYF
TRBV19	-	-	TRBJ1-5	TGTGCCAGTAGTATAGTTCGGGGAAATCAGCCCCAGCATTTT	CASSIVRGNQPQHF
TRBV27	-	once	TRBJ1-4	TGTGCCAGCAGTGGGGTGGATTATGAAAAACTGTTTTTT	CASSGVDYEKLFF
TRBV7-3	-	-	TRBJ1-1	TGTGCCAGCAGCTTGCTAGAGAACACTGAAGCTTTCTTT	CASSLLENTEAFF
TRBV7-8	TRBD1	-	TRBJ2-1	TGTGCCAGCAGCTCCCGGGACAGGTACAACAATGAGCAGTTCTTC	CASSSRDRYNNEQFF
TRBV25-1	TRBD1	-	TRBJ2-2	TGTGCCAGCAGTGCCGACAGGGGACGGGGCACCGGGGAGCTGTTTTTT	CASSADRGRGTGELFF
TRBV7-2	-	-	TRBJ1-2	TGTGCCAGCAGCCGTGACTATGGCTACACCTTC	CASSRDYGYTF
TRBV12-3/TRBV12-4	-	-	TRBJ2-3	TGTGCCAGCGTGACCCCCGGAACAGATACGCAGTATTTT	CASVTPGTDTQYF
TRBV7-3	-	-	TRBJ2-3	TGTGCCAGCAGCCCAAACAGACCTGGGGGCACAGATACGCAGTATTTT	CASSPNRPGGTDTQYF
TRBV5-1	TRBD1	-	TRBJ1-1	TGCGCCAGCAGCACGGGACAGGCCTTCAAGAACACTGAAGCTTTCTTT	CASSTGQAFKNTEAFF
TRBV30	-	-	TRBJ1-2	TGTGCCTGGGTCAGAGGATCTTATGGCTACACCTTC	CAWVRGSYGYTF
TRBV2	TRBD2	few	TRBJ2-1	TGTGCCAGCAGGGGAGGACTAGCGGGGGTTGAGCAGTTCTTC	CASRGGLAGVEQFF
TRBV12-3/TRBV12-4	TRBD1	-	TRBJ1-1	TGTGCCAGCAGCCGGACAGGGGGCACTGAAGCTTTCTTT	CASSRTGGTEAFF
TRBV9	TRBD2	-	TRBJ2-3	TGTGCCAGCAGCGTAGCGGGGGGAGATACGCAGTATTTT	CASSVAGGDTQYF
TRBV6-1	-	-	TRBJ1-2	TGTGCCAGCAGTGAAGCGAGAGGGAACTATGGCTACACCTTC	CASSEARGNYGYTF
TRBV11-2	TRBD2	-	TRBJ2-2	TGTGCCAGCAGCCCTAGGAGGACTAGCGGGAACGCCGGGGAGCTGTTTTTT	CASSPRRTSGNAGELFF
TRBV4-2	-	-	TRBJ1-1	TGTGCCAGCAGCCTAGGCGCTGAAGCTTTCTTT	CASSLGAEAFF
TRBV11-2	-	-	TRBJ2-1	TGTGCCAGCAACTCGGACAATGAGCAGTTCTTC	CASNSDNEQFF
TRBV4-1	-	-	TRBJ1-5	TGCGCCAGCAGCCAAGTTTCCGGGGGACAGCCCCAGCATTTT	CASSQVSGGQPQHF
TRBV10-3	TRBD1	-	TRBJ2-2	TGTGCCATCACGGACAGGGGGAACACCGGGGAGCTGTTTTTT	CAITDRGNTGELFF
TRBV6-1	-	-	TRBJ2-3	TGTGCCAGCAGTGAAAGGACAGATACGCAGTATTTT	CASSERTDTQYF
TRBV5-1	TRBD2	-	TRBJ2-1	TGCGCCAGCAGCGGTAGCGGGGGGGCTGTGTTCTTC	CASSGSGGAVFF
TRBV19	-	-	TRBJ1-2	TGTGCCAGTAGTATAGGATCAGGGGTATTGGTCTATGGCTACACCTTC	CASSIGSGVLVYGYTF
TRBV7-2	TRBD2	-	TRBJ2-3	TGTGCCAGCAGCTTAGAGGGCGGGGGGGCCACAGATACGCAGTATTTT	CASSLEGGGATDTQYF
TRBV11-2	-	-	TRBJ1-4	TGTGCCAGCAGCTTAAATGGGCCTTCTAATGAAAAACTGTTTTTT	CASSLNGPSNEKLFF
TRBV4-1	-	-	TRBJ1-1	TGCGCCAGCAGCTCCTTGACTCTTACGGCTTTCTTT	CASSSLTLTAFF
TRBV25-1	-	once	TRBJ1-2	TGTGCCAGCAGTCTCGGCGGGGCTAACTATGGCTACACCTTC	CASSLGGANYGYTF
TRBV5-6	-	-	TRBJ1-5	TGTGCCAGCAGCTTGGGGCCCCCATATAAGAGCCAGCCCCAGCATTTT	CASSLGPPYKSQPQHF
TRBV24-1	-	-	TRBJ1-3	TGTGCCACCAGTGATTTGGCAGCGCACTCTGGAAACACCATATATTTT	CATSDLAAHSGNTIYF
TRBV6-5	-	-	TRBJ1-2	TGTGCCAGCACCCCCCAATACCTTTATGGCTACACCTTC	CASTPQYLYGYTF